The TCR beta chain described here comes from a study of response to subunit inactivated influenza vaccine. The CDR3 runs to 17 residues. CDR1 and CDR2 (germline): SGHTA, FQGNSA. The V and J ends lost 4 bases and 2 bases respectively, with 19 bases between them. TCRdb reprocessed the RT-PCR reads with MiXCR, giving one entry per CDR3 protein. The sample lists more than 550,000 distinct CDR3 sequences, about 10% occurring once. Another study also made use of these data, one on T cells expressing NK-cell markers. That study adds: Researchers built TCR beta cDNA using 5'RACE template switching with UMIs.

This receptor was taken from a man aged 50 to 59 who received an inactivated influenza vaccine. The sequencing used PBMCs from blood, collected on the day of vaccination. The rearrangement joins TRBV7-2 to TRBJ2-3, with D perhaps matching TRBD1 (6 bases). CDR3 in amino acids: CASSSYLGAGNTDTQYF. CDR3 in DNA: TGTGCCAGCAGCTCCTATCTGGGGGCAGGGAACACAGATACGCAGTATTTT.